Described below is a single T cell receptor beta chain sequence and its context. The antigen is not known. This record comes from a study of T cell responses to AZD1222 COVID-19 vaccine. Measured with immunoSEQ multiplex PCR; TCRdb has only the in-frame clones, and not every one. In the table there are 150,000 or so clones, about 88% of which are singletons. General study results and limits: No repertoire was sampled before or during the peak T cell response, only after it. At study baseline, merely five or six AZD1222 recipients were seropositive.

The germline V gene encodes CDR1 SGHAT and CDR2 FQDESV (reference sequence). V was clipped by 5 bases and J by 6 bases, with 10 bases between them. The CDR3 is made up of 13 amino acids. The clonotype was recovered from an adult in good health. The J gene is TRBJ2-2, the V gene TRBV11-1; no definite D call. The starting material was peripheral blood, obtained on day 0 of AZD1222 vaccination. This CDR3 is CASSPQPAGELFF. The DNA for the CDR3 is TGTGCCAGCAGCCCCCAACCGGCCGGGGAGCTGTTTTTT.